These 5 T cell receptor beta chains were sequenced from one sample in a study of blood T cell repertoires in COVID-19 (dated by TCRdb to 2018 to 2021). The method was the immunoSEQ multiplex PCR assay. The clones in this table, taken by TCRdb from immuneACCESS, are in-frame only. Not every clone is retained; where verified, under half of the shortfall comes from an unresolved V gene, and the cause of the rest is unknown. This sample is represented by over 200,000 clones; 80% to 90% of them were singletons. The top ten constitute less than 3.5% of the sample. Input material: peripheral blood. These receptor sequences come from a man aged 30 to 45 with COVID-19, enrolled during active disease.

CDR3 DNA sequence: TGTGCCAGCAGTTTTCCCTTGGGGGGTGAGCAGTTCTTC. Its translation is CASSFPLGGEQFF. The V call is TRBV6-2 or TRBV6-3, the J call TRBJ2-1, with TRBD2 as a possible D gene (6 bases). V dropped 4 bases and J dropped 9 bases, with 13 bases sitting between them. The CDR3 consists of 13 residues. Germline V CDR1 and CDR2: MNHEY, SVGEGT.

The chain links TRBV27 to TRBJ1-4, with 7 bases that match TRBD1. The CDR3 sequence is 16 residues long. J lost 4 bases, V lost 2 bases, and 7 bases had no gene match. Germline V gene data show CDR1 as MNHEY and CDR2 as SMNVEV (reference sequence). The CDR3 bases are TGTGCCAGCAGTTTAATTCAGGGGGTCGGTAATGAAAAACTGTTTTTT. Translating it yields CASSLIQGVGNEKLFF.

The CDR3 nucleotides are TGTGCCAGCAGCTTCGGGACAGGGAATAATTCACCCCTCCACTTT. It codes for CASSFGTGNNSPLHF. V and J are TRBV11-3 and TRBJ1-6; 9 nucleotides align to TRBD1. The germline CDR1 and CDR2 sequences are SGHNT and YENEEA. This CDR3 contains 15 residues. The junction had 2 bases not matched to a gene; V was cut back by 3 bases and J by 5 bases.

The chain is built from TRBV18 and TRBJ1-2; no reliable D call. CDR3 size: 13 residues. Germline CDR1 KGHSH, CDR2 LQKENI. The V and J ends lost 3 bases and 2 bases respectively, with 7 bases between them. In nucleotides, the CDR3 is TGTGCCAGCTCACCGGAACAGAACTATGGCTACACCTTC. Protein product: CASSPEQNYGYTF.

The V and J genes are TRBV7-9 and TRBJ2-1; no firm D call. CDR1 SEHNR and CDR2 FQNEAQ come from the germline V gene (reference sequence). The CDR3 spans 14 residues. V was pared by 4 bases and J by 4 bases, with 11 bases between. The CDR3 reads CASSSTGHYNEQFF. The DNA of the CDR3 is TGTGCCAGCAGCTCGACGGGTCATTACAATGAGCAGTTCTTC.